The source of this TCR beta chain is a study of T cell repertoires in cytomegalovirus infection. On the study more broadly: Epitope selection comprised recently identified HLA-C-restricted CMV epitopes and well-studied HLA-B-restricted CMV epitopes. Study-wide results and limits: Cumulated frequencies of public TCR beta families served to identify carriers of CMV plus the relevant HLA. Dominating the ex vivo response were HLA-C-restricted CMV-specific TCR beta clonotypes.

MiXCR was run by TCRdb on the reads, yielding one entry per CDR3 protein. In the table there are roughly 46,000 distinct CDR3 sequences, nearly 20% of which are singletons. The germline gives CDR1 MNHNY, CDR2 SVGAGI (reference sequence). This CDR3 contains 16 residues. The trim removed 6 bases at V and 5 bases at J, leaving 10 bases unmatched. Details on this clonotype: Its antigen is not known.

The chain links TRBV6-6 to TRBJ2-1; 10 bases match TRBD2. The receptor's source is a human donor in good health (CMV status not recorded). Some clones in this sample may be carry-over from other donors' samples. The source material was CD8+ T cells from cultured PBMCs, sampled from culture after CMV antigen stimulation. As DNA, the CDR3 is TGTGCCAGCAGGCTCGGTGGACTAGCGGACGACAATGAGCAGTTCTTC. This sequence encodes CASRLGGLADDNEQFF.